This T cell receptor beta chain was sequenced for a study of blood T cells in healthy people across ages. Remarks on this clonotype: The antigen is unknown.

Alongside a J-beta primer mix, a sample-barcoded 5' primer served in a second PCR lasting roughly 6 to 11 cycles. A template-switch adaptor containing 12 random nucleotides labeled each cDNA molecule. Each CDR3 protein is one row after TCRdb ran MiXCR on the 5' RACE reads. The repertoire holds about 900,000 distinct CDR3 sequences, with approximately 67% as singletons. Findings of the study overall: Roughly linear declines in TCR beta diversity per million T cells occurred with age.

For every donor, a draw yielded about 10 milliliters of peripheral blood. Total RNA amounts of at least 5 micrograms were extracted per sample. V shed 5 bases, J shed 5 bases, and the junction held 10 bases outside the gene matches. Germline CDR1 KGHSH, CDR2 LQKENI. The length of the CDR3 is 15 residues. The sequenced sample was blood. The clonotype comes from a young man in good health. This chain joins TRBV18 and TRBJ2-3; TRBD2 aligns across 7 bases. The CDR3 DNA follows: TGTGCCAGCTCATCACTAGCGCCCCCGGGAGATACGCAGTATTTT. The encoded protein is CASSSLAPPGDTQYF.